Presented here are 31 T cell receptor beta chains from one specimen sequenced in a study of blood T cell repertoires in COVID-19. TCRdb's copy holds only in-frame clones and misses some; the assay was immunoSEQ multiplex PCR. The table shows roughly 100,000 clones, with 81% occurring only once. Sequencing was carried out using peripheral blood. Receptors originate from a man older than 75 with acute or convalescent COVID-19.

The CDR3, as DNA: TGTGCCAGCAGTTTAGCCCTGATTAGCGGGAGATACACCGGGGAGCTGTTTTTT. Amino acids: CASSLALISGRYTGELFF. The chain has TRBV27 and TRBJ2-2, with 9 bases lining up with TRBD2. V dropped 2 bases and J dropped 3; count of bases not matched to a gene: 10. The CDR3 is 18 residues long. Germline V gives CDR1 MNHEY, CDR2 SMNVEV (reference sequence).

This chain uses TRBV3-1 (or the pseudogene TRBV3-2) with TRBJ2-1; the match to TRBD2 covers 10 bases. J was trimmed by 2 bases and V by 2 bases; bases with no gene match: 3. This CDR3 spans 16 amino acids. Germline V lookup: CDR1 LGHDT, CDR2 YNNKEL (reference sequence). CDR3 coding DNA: TGTGCCAGCAGCCAAACAGCGGGAGGGGCCTACAATGAGCAGTTCTTC. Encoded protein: CASSQTAGGAYNEQFF.

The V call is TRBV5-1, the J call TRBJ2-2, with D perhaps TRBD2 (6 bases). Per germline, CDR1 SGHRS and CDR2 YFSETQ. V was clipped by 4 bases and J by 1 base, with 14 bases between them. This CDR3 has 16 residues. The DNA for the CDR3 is TGCGCCAGCAGCCTGCCGGGGGTAAAGAACACCGGGGAGCTGTTTTTT. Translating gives CASSLPGVKNTGELFF.

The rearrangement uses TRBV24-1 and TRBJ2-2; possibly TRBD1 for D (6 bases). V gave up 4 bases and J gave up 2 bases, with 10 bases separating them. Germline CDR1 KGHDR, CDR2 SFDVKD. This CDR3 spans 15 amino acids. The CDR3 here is CATSDHRVNTGELFF. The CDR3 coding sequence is TGTGCCACCAGTGACCACAGGGTCAACACCGGGGAGCTGTTTTTT.

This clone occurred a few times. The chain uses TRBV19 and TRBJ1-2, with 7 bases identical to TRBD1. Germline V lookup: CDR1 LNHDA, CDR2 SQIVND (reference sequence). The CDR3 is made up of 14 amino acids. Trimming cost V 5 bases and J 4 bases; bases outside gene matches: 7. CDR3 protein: CASSVNRGIYGYTF. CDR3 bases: TGTGCCAGTAGTGTGAACAGGGGCATCTATGGCTACACCTTC.

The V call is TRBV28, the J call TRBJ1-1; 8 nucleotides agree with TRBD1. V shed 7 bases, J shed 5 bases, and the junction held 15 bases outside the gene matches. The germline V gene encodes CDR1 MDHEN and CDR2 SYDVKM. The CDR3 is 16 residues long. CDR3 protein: CASKAGGRGQGTEAFF. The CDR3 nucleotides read TGTGCCAGCAAGGCAGGGGGCAGAGGGCAGGGAACTGAAGCTTTCTTT.

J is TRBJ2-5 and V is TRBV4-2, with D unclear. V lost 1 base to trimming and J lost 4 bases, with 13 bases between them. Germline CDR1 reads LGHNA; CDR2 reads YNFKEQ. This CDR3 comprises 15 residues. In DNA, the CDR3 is TGTGCCAGCAGCCAAGGTATGGCATTTCGAGAGACCCAGTACTTC. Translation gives CASSQGMAFRETQYF.

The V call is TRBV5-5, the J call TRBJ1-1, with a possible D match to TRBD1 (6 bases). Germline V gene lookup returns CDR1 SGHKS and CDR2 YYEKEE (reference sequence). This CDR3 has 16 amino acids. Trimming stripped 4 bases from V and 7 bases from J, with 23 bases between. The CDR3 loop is CASSLLIQGIYVEAFF. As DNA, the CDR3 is TGTGCCAGCAGCCTACTAATACAGGGAATTTACGTTGAAGCTTTCTTT.

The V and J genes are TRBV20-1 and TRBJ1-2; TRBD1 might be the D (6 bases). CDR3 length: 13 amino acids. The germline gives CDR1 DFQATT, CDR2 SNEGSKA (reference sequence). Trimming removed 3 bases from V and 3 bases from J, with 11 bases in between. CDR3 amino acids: CSASTHRDYGYTF. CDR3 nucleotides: TGCAGTGCTAGTACACACAGGGACTATGGCTACACCTTC.

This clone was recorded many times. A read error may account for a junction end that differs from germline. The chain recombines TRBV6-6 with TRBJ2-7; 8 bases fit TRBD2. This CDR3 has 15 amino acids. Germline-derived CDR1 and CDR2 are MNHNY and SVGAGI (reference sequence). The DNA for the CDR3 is TGTGCCAGCAGTGACTCAGCGGGAGCGGCGTACGAGCAGTACTTC. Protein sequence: CASSDSAGAAYEQYF.

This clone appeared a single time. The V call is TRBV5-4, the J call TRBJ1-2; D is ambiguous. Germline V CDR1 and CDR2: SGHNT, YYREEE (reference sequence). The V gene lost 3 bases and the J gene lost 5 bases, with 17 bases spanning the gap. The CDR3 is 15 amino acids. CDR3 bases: TGTGCCAGCAGCTCCTTCCGCGAGGAACGATATGGCTACACCTTC. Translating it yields CASSSFREERYGYTF.

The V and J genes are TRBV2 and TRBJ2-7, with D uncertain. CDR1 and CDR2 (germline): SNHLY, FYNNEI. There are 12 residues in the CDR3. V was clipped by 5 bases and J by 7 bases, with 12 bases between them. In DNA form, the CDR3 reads TGTGCCAGCAGTTCATCCTACGGGGAGCAGTACTTC. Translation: CASSSSYGEQYF.

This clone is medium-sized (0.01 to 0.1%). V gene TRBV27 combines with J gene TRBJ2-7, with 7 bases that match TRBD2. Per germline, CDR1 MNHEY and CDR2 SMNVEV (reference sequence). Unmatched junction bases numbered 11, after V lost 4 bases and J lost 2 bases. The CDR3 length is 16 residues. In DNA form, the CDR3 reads TGTGCCAGCAGTTGGAGTGCTAGCGGCGGAACCTACGAGCAGTACTTC. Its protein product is CASSWSASGGTYEQYF.

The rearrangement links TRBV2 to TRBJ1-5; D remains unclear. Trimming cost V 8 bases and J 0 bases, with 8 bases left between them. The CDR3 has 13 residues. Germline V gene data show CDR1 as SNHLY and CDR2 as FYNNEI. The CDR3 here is CASVQNSNQPQHF. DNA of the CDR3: TGTGCCAGCGTGCAGAATAGCAATCAGCCCCAGCATTTT.

DNA of the CDR3: TGCGCCAGCAGCCAGGGACAGGGAGATGGCTACACCTTC. Its protein product is CASSQGQGDGYTF. V gene TRBV5-1 combines with J gene TRBJ1-2, with 9 nucleotides matching TRBD1. The V segment lost 4 bases and the J segment 6 bases; nucleotides outside the gene matches: 4. Germline V gene lookup returns CDR1 SGHRS and CDR2 YFSETQ. CDR3 length: 13 residues.

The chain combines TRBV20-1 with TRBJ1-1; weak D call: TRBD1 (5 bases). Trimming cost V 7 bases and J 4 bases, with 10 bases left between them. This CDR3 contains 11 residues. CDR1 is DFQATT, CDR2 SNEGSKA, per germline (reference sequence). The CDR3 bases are TGCAGTGAGAGCAGGGCCACTGAAGCTTTCTTT. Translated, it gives CSESRATEAFF.

CDR3 in amino acids: CASSGSDRGLGEQFF. The CDR3 DNA follows: TGTGCCAGCAGCGGATCGGACAGGGGATTGGGTGAGCAGTTCTTC. This chain uses TRBV9 with TRBJ2-1; 9 positions match TRBD1. The CDR3 has 15 amino acids. The V gene end was trimmed by 3 bases and the J gene end by 9 bases; junction bases not matched to a gene: 10. The germline V gene encodes CDR1 SGDLS and CDR2 YYNGEE.

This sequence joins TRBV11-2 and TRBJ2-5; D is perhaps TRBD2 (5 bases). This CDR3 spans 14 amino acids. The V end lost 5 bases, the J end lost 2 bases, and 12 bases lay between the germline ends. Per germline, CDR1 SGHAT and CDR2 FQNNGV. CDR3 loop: CASSPTTRQETQYF. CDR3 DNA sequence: TGTGCCAGCAGCCCCACTACTAGGCAAGAGACCCAGTACTTC.

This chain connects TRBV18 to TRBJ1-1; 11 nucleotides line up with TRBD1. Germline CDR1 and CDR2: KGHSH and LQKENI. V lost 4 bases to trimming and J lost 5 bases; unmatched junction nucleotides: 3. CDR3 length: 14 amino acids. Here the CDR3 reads CASSRGTGGTEAFF. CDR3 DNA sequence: TGTGCCAGCTCACGAGGGACAGGGGGGACTGAAGCTTTCTTT. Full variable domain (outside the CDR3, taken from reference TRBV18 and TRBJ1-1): NAGVMQNPRHLVRRRGQEARLRCSPMKGHSHVYWYRQLPEEGLKFMVYLQKENIIDESGMPKERFSAEFPKEGPSILRIQQVVRGDSAAYFCASSRGTGGTEAFFGQGTRLTVV.

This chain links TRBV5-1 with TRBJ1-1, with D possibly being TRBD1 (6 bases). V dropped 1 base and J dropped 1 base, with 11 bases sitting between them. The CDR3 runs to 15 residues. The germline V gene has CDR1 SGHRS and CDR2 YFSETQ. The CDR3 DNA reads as TGCGCCAGCAGCTTGCGGGGGGGCGCGAACACTGAAGCTTTCTTT. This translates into CASSLRGGANTEAFF.

The CDR3 DNA reads as TGTGCCAGCAGTCCCCCCCCGGGACTAGCGGGAGTGGCAGAGACCCAGTACTTC. Translating gives CASSPPPGLAGVAETQYF. V is TRBV27 and J is TRBJ2-5, with 14 bases lining up with TRBD2. Trimming took 5 bases from V and 4 from J; bases not matched to a gene: 12. The CDR3 covers 18 residues. Germline CDR1 reads MNHEY; CDR2 reads SMNVEV (reference sequence).

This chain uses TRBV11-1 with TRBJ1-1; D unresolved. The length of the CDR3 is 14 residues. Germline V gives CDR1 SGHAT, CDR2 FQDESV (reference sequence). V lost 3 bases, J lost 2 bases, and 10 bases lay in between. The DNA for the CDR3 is TGTGCCAGCAGCTTCGTTTATAGAAACACTGAAGCTTTCTTT. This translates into CASSFVYRNTEAFF.

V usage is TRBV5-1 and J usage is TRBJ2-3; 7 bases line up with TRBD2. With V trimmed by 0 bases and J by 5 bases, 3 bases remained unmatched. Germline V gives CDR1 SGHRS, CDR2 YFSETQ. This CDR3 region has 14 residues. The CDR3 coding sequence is TGCGCCAGCAGCTTGGCGGCTAGCGGAGATACGCAGTATTTT. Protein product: CASSLAASGDTQYF.

CDR3 nucleotide sequence: TGTGCCAGCAGCCCGGGACTAGTAGATGAGCAGTTCTTC. It yields the protein CASSPGLVDEQFF. This chain joins TRBV28 and TRBJ2-1; 8 bases are a match to TRBD2. CDR1 is MDHEN, CDR2 SYDVKM, per germline. Trimming at V came to 6 bases and at J to 8 bases, leaving 6 bases not matched to a gene. This CDR3 is 13 amino acids long.

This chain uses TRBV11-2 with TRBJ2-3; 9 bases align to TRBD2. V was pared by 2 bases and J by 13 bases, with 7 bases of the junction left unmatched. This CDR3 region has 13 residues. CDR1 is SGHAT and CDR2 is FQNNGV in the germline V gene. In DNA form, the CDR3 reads TGTGCCAGCAGCTTACGGCGGGAGGGCCTCAAGTATTTT. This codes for CASSLRREGLKYF. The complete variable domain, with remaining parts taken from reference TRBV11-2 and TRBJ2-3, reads EAGVAQSPRYKIIEKRQSVAFWCNPISGHATLYWYQQILGQGPKLLIQFQNNGVVDDSQLPKDRFSAERLKGVDSTLKIQPAKLEDSAVYLCASSLRREGLKYFGPGTRLTVL.

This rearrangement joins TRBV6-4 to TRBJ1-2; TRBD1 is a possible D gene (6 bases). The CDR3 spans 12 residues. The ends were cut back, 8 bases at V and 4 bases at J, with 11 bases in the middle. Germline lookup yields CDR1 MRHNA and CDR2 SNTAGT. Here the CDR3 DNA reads TGTGCCAGCTCCCAGACAGGCTATGGCTACACCTTC. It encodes CASSQTGYGYTF.

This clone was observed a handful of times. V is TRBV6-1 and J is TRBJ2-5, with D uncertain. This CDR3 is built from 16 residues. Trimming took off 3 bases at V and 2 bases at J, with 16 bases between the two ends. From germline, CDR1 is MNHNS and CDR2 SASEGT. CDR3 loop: CASSESDSPKQETQYF. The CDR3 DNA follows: TGTGCCAGCAGTGAGAGCGACTCTCCAAAACAAGAGACCCAGTACTTC.

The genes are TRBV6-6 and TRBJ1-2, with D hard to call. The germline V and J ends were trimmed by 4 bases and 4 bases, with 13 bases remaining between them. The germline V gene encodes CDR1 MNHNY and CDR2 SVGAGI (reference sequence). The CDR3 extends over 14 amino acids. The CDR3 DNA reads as TGTGCCAGCAGTTTTCGACGGGAGTCCTATGGCTACACCTTC. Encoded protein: CASSFRRESYGYTF.

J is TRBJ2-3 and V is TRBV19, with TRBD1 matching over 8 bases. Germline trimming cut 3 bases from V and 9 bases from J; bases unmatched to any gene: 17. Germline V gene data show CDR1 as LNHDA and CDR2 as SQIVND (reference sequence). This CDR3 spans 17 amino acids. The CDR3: CASSIPPWEARDRTQYF. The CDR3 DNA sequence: TGTGCCAGTAGTATCCCCCCTTGGGAGGCGAGGGACAGGACGCAGTATTTT. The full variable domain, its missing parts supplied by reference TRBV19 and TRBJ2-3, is DGGITQSPKYLFRKEGQNVTLSCEQNLNHDAMYWYRQDPGQGLRLIYYSQIVNDFQKGDIAEGYSVSREKKESFPLTVTSAQKNPTAFYLCASSIPPWEARDRTQYFGPGTRLTVL.

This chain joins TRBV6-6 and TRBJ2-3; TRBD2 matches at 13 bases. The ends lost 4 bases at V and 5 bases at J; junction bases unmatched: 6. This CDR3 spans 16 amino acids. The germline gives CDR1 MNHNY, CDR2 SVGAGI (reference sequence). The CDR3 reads CASSLGLAGPGDTQYF. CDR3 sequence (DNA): TGTGCCAGCAGTTTGGGACTAGCGGGGCCCGGAGATACGCAGTATTTT.

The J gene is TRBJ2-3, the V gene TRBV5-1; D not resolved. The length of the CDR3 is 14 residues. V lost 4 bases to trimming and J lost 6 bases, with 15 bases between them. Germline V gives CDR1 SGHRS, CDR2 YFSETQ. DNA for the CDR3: TGCGCCAGCAGCCTTAGCCCTTCCGGGGATACGCAGTATTTT. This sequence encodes CASSLSPSGDTQYF.